This is a list of T cell receptor beta chains from one sample in a study of cytomegalovirus exposure and HLA in healthy donors. Using immunoSEQ multiplex PCR, the repertoire was profiled, and TCRdb retains in-frame clones only, with some absent. Its listing shows 150,000 to 200,000 clones. Sequenced sample: PBMCs. These receptors originate from a young woman in good health and CMV-seropositive. CDR3s include the opening cysteine and the closing phenylalanine or tryptophan. A D gene is named only where the DNA matches it firmly.

J: TRBJ1-1
D: .
V: TRBV12-2
CDR3: CASRLREPQDLNTEAFF

J: TRBJ2-7
D: .
V: TRBV7-2
CDR3: CASSLARGSSYEQYF

J: TRBJ2-5
D: .
V: TRBV19
CDR3: CASSIGGGPGETQYF

J: TRBJ2-7
D: .
V: TRBV9
CDR3: CASSPRQGLYEQYF

J: TRBJ2-2
D: .
V: TRBV27
CDR3: CASSLSTGTGELFF

J: TRBJ1-4
D: .
V: TRBV5-1
CDR3: CASSLWSVGSNEKLFF

J: TRBJ2-2
D: TRBD2
V: TRBV5-1
CDR3: CASSLASLAGVRLSNTGELFF

J: TRBJ2-1
D: .
V: TRBV5-1
CDR3: CASSSFLQVSEQFF

J: TRBJ2-7
D: TRBD2
V: TRBV7-2
CDR3: CASSTSGHYEQYF

J: TRBJ2-2
D: .
V: TRBV4-2
CDR3: CASSQAGGSSFVDTGELFF

J: TRBJ2-3
D: TRBD2
V: TRBV5-1
CDR3: CASSLTSGRGTDTQYF

J: TRBJ2-7
D: .
V: TRBV5-6
CDR3: CASSWGQGGAYEQYF

J: .
D: .
V: TRBV4-3
CDR3: CASSQDLSPFSYEQYF

J: TRBJ2-3
D: TRBD2
V: TRBV7-2
CDR3: CASSLSGTSGPGVDTQYF

J: TRBJ2-7
D: .
V: TRBV10-3
CDR3: CAISRQGGYEQYF

J: TRBJ1-2
D: TRBD1
V: TRBV11-2
CDR3: CASSPVGVTGEKEYGYTF

J: TRBJ2-7
D: TRBD2
V: TRBV5-4
CDR3: CASSSPGTSGSYEQYF

J: TRBJ2-7
D: TRBD1
V: TRBV6-5
CDR3: CASRPTGTGQREQYF

J: TRBJ2-2
D: .
V: TRBV4-1
CDR3: CASSQDILAIGGELFF

J: TRBJ2-5
D: .
V: TRBV7-2
CDR3: CASSLVSQETQYF

J: TRBJ2-3
D: .
V: TRBV30
CDR3: CAWSVTGRTDTQYF

J: TRBJ2-2
D: TRBD2
V: TRBV29-1
CDR3: CSVTSGSRTGELFF

J: TRBJ2-1
D: .
V: TRBV5-1
CDR3: CASSSDSYNEQFF

J: TRBJ2-2
D: TRBD2
V: TRBV7-9
CDR3: CASSLALAGGTNTGELFF

J: TRBJ2-3
D: TRBD2
V: TRBV5-6
CDR3: CASSLGLAGTDTQYF

J: TRBJ2-3
D: TRBD2
V: TRBV9
CDR3: CASSRASGGESDTQYF

J: TRBJ1-2
D: .
V: TRBV6-5
CDR3: CASSAGQNYGYTF

J: TRBJ2-7
D: .
V: TRBV13
CDR3: CASSGRGSYEQYF

J: TRBJ2-2
D: .
V: TRBV28
CDR3: CASSYGGSGELFF

J: TRBJ2-7
D: .
V: TRBV6-1
CDR3: CASSEYDWELGSYEQYF

J: TRBJ1-3
D: .
V: TRBV4-2
CDR3: CASSQTQGRAGNTIYF

J: TRBJ1-5
D: .
V: TRBV12-5
CDR3: CASGSGQFQHF

J: TRBJ2-7
D: .
V: TRBV13
CDR3: CASSPPPGTYEQYF

J: TRBJ2-1
D: TRBD2
V: TRBV30
CDR3: CAWSVRGLVVEQFF

J: TRBJ1-5
D: .
V: TRBV27
CDR3: CASSLSRNQPQHF

J: TRBJ1-6
D: .
V: TRBV11-2
CDR3: CASSLTWGEGSPLHF

J: TRBJ1-2
D: TRBD1
V: TRBV27
CDR3: CASSSRPQGANYGYTF

J: TRBJ2-7
D: TRBD2
V: TRBV6-4
CDR3: CASSDSTLAGGHEQYF

J: TRBJ1-2
D: .
V: TRBV11-2
CDR3: CASRMAGNYGYTF

J: TRBJ1-2
D: TRBD1
V: TRBV6-5
CDR3: CASYFPGTVYGYTF

J: TRBJ1-4
D: .
V: TRBV7-8
CDR3: CASSLAGVGNEKLFF

J: TRBJ2-1
D: .
V: TRBV19
CDR3: CASSIGRLERREQFF

J: TRBJ2-5
D: TRBD1
V: TRBV2
CDR3: CASSPRDRVKETQYF

J: TRBJ1-5
D: .
V: TRBV10-3
CDR3: CAISETDQPQHF

J: TRBJ1-6
D: .
V: TRBV28
CDR3: CASSSVIEGFFGSPLHF

J: TRBJ2-3
D: .
V: TRBV5-1
CDR3: CASSMGQGGDTQYF

J: TRBJ2-1
D: TRBD2
V: TRBV5-4
CDR3: CASSLRTSGGYNEQFF

J: TRBJ1-6
D: .
V: TRBV2
CDR3: CASSGTHNSPLHF